This TCR beta chain came from a study of T cells after yellow fever vaccination. Study-wide results and caveats: The secondary response showed a weaker magnitude and a faster peak, day 5 versus 15.

The CDR3 loop spans 15 amino acids. The V end was cut by 2 bases, the J end by 2 bases, with 11 bases between. TCRdb re-called the 5' RACE reads through MiXCR, storing one row per CDR3 protein. The repertoire consists of around 590,000 distinct CDR3 sequences, with approximately 13% occurring once and the leading ten covering about 15%. There are a few counts of this clonotype. Its antigen is still unknown. J is TRBJ2-3 and V is TRBV12-3 or TRBV12-4, with D hard to call. Specimen: PBMCs, collected on the day of the yellow fever booster vaccination. The source is a man in his thirties or forties who received the YFV17D yellow fever vaccine. CDR3 region: CASSLQVSYTDTQYF. CDR3 in DNA: TGTGCCAGCAGTTTACAAGTTTCCTACACAGATACGCAGTATTTT.